These T cell receptor delta chains were read from a single sample in a study of delta chains in infants with herpesvirus infections. TCRdb ran CATT on the RT-PCR reads. The table shows about 1,400 delta-chain clones, with about 35% occurring only once. The source was peripheral blood, collected at time point 1 of longitudinal follow-up. These receptors all come from a human donor who was a Ugandan infant, either HIV-exposed or HIV-unexposed (not recorded which). CDR3s include the opening cysteine and the closing phenylalanine or tryptophan. The D gene is left open where the match is weak. Some rows mark clone size as missing; the rest say once, few, many or name a class of expanded clone.

CDR3	DNA	size	J	V	D
CACDSTGGTWDTRQMFF	TGTGCCTGTGACAGTACTGGGGGTACCTGGGACACCCGACAGATGTTTTTC	large	TRDJ3	TRDV2	TRDD3
CALGVAIPTDKLIF	TGTGCTCTTGGGGTCGCCATTCCGACCGATAAACTCATCTTT	medium-sized	TRDJ1	TRDV1	-
CALGVTSYSSFTGGYGLKRLTAQLFF	TGTGCTCTTGGGGTTACTTCCTACTCTTCTTTTACTGGGGGATACGGATTGAAGAGGTTGACAGCACAACTCTTCTTT	large	TRDJ2	TRDV1	TRDD3
CALGAYLRQLGNGKLIF	TGTGCTCTTGGGGCTTACCTACGACAGCTGGGTAACGGTAAACTCATCTTT	few	TRDJ1	TRDV1	-
CALGDRRQFTVYWGSLRDTDKLIF	TGTGCTCTTGGGGACCGTCGTCAGTTTACGGTTTACTGGGGATCACTGAGGGACACCGATAAACTCATCTTT	medium-sized	TRDJ1	TRDV1	TRDD3
CALGEIVFAWGIQCTDKLIF	TGTGCTCTTGGGGAAATAGTCTTCGCATGGGGGATACAGTGCACCGATAAACTCATCTTT	few	TRDJ1	TRDV1	TRDD3
CAATARPMLAYHTDKLIF	TGTGCAGCAACTGCACGCCCTATGCTGGCCTATCACACCGATAAACTCATCTTT	-	TRDJ1	TRAV29/DV5	-
CALGSGGFPWGIHTDKLIF	TGTGCTCTTGGGTCAGGCGGTTTTCCGTGGGGGATTCACACCGATAAACTCATCTTT	large	TRDJ1	TRDV1	TRDD3
CALGDTTSILPLFDKLIF	TGTGCTCTTGGGGACACGACATCTATTCTCCCGTTGTTCGATAAACTCATCTTT	few	TRDJ1	TRDV1	-
CACDTTGGPTSWDTRQMFF	TGTGCCTGTGACACTACTGGGGGCCCTACCTCCTGGGACACCCGACAGATGTTTTTC	-	TRDJ3	TRDV2	TRDD3
CACDTSWYWGIYSWDTRQMFF	TGTGCCTGTGACACTTCGTGGTACTGGGGAATCTACTCCTGGGACACCCGACAGATGTTTTTC	large	TRDJ3	TRDV2	TRDD3
CAFSDWGSSSWDTRQMFF	TGTGCCTTTAGCGACTGGGGGTCCAGCTCCTGGGACACCCGACAGATGTTTTTC	medium-sized	TRDJ3	TRDV3	TRDD3
CALGELDGDLPGADKLIF	TGTGCTCTTGGGGAACTGGATGGCGACCTCCCGGGGGCCGATAAACTCATCTTT	-	TRDJ1	TRDV1	-
CALGHSYSGPPTDKLIF	TGTGCTCTTGGACACTCCTACTCGGGACCGCCTACCGATAAACTCATCTTT	medium-sized	TRDJ1	TRDV1	-
CALGEPSFLKLLGDRHTDKLIF	TGTGCTCTTGGGGAGCCGTCCTTCCTAAAGTTACTGGGGGATCGCCACACCGATAAACTCATCTTT	large	TRDJ1	TRDV1	TRDD3
CALGDRELGDTSRAAQLFF	TGTGCTCTTGGGGACCGCGAACTGGGGGATACCTCCCGGGCAGCACAACTCTTCTTT	large	TRDJ2	TRDV1	TRDD3
CAASFTILLGDTKLIF	TGTGCAGCAAGCTTTACTATTCTACTGGGGGATACAAAGCTCATCTTT	-	TRDJ1	TRAV29/DV5	TRDD3
CALGELSRWGIKGTDKLIF	TGTGCTCTTGGGGAACTATCACGCTGGGGGATAAAGGGCACCGATAAACTCATCTTT	-	TRDJ1	TRDV1	TRDD3
CACDTGGTSWDTRQMFF	TGTGCCTGTGACACTGGGGGAACCTCCTGGGACACCCGACAGATGTTTTTC	large	TRDJ3	TRDV2	TRDD3
CALGELVPHWLGRRIQYTDKLIF	TGTGCTCTTGGGGAACTTGTGCCTCACTGGCTAGGGCGGCGGATCCAGTACACCGATAAACTCATCTTT	-	TRDJ1	TRDV1	-